The sequence of this T cell receptor (beta chain) was determined in a study of PD-1 blockade in classical Hodgkin lymphoma. Sequencing used immunoSEQ multiplex PCR; TCRdb keeps in-frame clones, though not all of them. The sample holds about 30,000 clones, about 86% seen once. Study outcomes and limitations: Newly diagnosed patients had diversity similar to the baseline diversity of complete responders.

Time point here: cycle 4 day 1 (C4D1), after around six weeks of nivolumab. The patients all showed relapse after autologous stem cell transplantation, while their brentuximab vedotin exposure varied. Investigators isolated CD4+ T cells from thawed PBMCs through magnetic negative selection. With regard to this clone: Its target is not known.

The sequencing here drew on CD4+ T cells from blood, taken before the fourth cycle of nivolumab. The receptor comes from a human donor with classical Hodgkin lymphoma.

The CDR3 bases are TGTGCCAGCAGCCAAGATCACGGACAGTATTTT. This sequence encodes CASSQDHGQYF. The chain employs TRBV14 and TRBJ2-3, with D unresolved. The CDR3 extends over 11 amino acids. The germline V gene encodes CDR1 SGHDN and CDR2 FVKESK. With 0 bases removed from V and 12 bases from J, the gap between germline ends came to 7 bases. Looking up the rest from reference TRBV14 and TRBJ2-3 gives the full variable domain: EAGVTQFPSHSVIEKGQTVTLRCDPISGHDNLYWYRRVMGKEIKFLLHFVKESKQDESGMPNNRFLAERTGGTYSTLKVQPAELEDSGVYFCASSQDHGQYFGPGTRLTVL.